This T cell receptor (beta chain) was documented in a study of PD-1 blockade in classical Hodgkin lymphoma (dated by TCRdb to 2020 to 2022). For the study in its entirety: Nivolumab dosing was 3 mg/kg intravenously every 2 weeks, continuing until either disease progression or unacceptable toxicity. The study used CyTOF and TCR beta sequencing to define a peripheral blood immune signature of response to PD-1 blockade in classical Hodgkin lymphoma.

Of note for this clone: Its cognate antigen has yet to be identified. No base qualities exist here, and no much larger clone lies one base off it.

The investigation overall reported the following: Baseline diversity similar to that of newly diagnosed patients was observed in trial patients achieving complete response, whereas significantly lower diversity was observed in partial responders and progressors. CD4+ but not CD8+ TCR diversity rose significantly by C4D1 (p=0.0027 vs p=0.16), most apparent in complete responders (p=0.02). The study was restricted to a single clinical trial cohort, and the causes of repertoire differences, possibly disease activity or prior therapy, were left undefined. Patients starting nivolumab less than 1 year after ASCT had lower diversity and were excluded from later analyses to avoid confounding by immune reconstitution. Baseline TCR diversity was reported to be lower in newly diagnosed patients than in healthy donors and to be lower still in relapsed/refractory patients.

The Qiagen DNeasy kit was used to extract genomic DNA both from unsorted PBMCs and from the negatively selected CD4+ and CD8+ fractions. TCR beta CDR3 regions were subjected to amplification by immunoSEQ multiplex PCR with primers that anneal to V and J segments. A synthetic immune receptor repertoire was used to minimize amplification bias, and remaining bias was computationally removed after sequencing. On the study's bioinformatics: Repertoire diversity was quantified as the Shannon entropy index using custom Python scripts. The unsorted, CD4+ and CD8+ repertoires were each analyzed separately, with the exception of combined analyses, where CD4+ and CD8+ sequences were merged in silico. A clone was considered expanded if an increase in frequency of at least 2-fold after treatment relative to C1D1 was found, and a pseudocount of 0.5 was applied to clones undetected at baseline. Singleton clones were defined as clones with 0 or 1 copy at C1D1, and non-singleton clones were defined as clones with 2 or more copies. Clones expanded in unsorted samples were annotated as CD4+, CD8+ or unknown by matching protein sequences in sorted samples from the same patient. Wilcoxon tests were applied to paired samples to test diversity changes from C1D1 to C4D1. As stored in TCRdb, this immuneACCESS dataset retains in-frame rearrangements with V and J assigned. A fraction of the clones does not appear; measured against another copy, unresolved V genes explain less than half of the discrepancy, and the remainder lacks a known reason. V and J calls and clone size are given by that table; D and trimming were obtained from the DNA. This sample lists 45,000 to 50,000 clones; around 80% were detected once. The ten largest make up about 20% of the sample.

Taken from cysteine to phenylalanine, the CDR3 has 13 residues. CDR3 DNA only is kept here, 39 bases in frame from base 1. Trimming takes 2 bases from V and 5 bases from J, and the germline ends sit 10 bases apart. Based on the germline V gene, the CDR1 and CDR2 sequences are SGHRS and YFSETQ. Sample time point, as interpreted from the label and publication: cycle 2 day 1 (C2D1) of nivolumab. Every trial patient had relapsed following autologous stem cell transplantation, and prior brentuximab vedotin exposure was what differed among cohorts A, B and C. The trial cohort included around 60 patients with relapsed/refractory classical Hodgkin lymphoma, and each patient had a best overall response of complete response, partial response or progressive disease. Single-agent nivolumab was administered to trial patients in the multi-cohort phase II CheckMate 205 trial. An independent review committee assessed best overall response by applying the 2007 International Working Group response criteria. PBMCs from the trial were collected at three points: immediately before nivolumab initiation (C1D1), and during therapy at cycle 2 day 1 and cycle 4 day 1. Peripheral blood was collected in 8 mL Vacutainer Cell Preparation Tubes, from which PBMCs were isolated by centrifugation and then cryopreserved.

The material was peripheral blood mononuclear cells (PBMCs), obtained before the second cycle of nivolumab. The rearranged segments are TRBV5-1 and TRBJ2-5; the D gene is possibly TRBD1 or TRBD2, each agreeing over 5 bases. The clonotype comes from a human donor with classical Hodgkin lymphoma. The CDR3 amino acid sequence is: CASSFGGGETQYF. The nucleotide sequence is TGCGCCAGCAGCTTTGGGGGTGGCGAGACCCAGTACTTC.